A selection of T cell receptor beta chains follows, all from one sample in a study of cytomegalovirus exposure and HLA in healthy donors. Profiled with immunoSEQ multiplex PCR; TCRdb holds only in-frame clones, not every one. This table has 130,000 to 150,000 clones, almost 80% appearing once. Input material: PBMCs. Every receptor here comes from a male donor in good health and CMV-seronegative. Each CDR3 is given with its conserved first and last residue. The order of the fields is V gene, clone size, D gene, J gene, CDR3 DNA, CDR3 protein. A D gene is named only where the DNA matches it firmly. For some rows the clone size is stated as once, few or many, or as a class when expanded; others skip it.

>TRBV5-6|once|NA|TRBJ1-1
TGTGCCAGCAGCTTGGGCCAGGGTCCTAGTGAAGCTTTCTTT
CASSLGQGPSEAFF
>TRBV5-1|NA|NA|TRBJ2-1
TGCGCCAGCAGCTTGGGCGCGGGGTCCTACAATGAGCAGTTCTTC
CASSLGAGSYNEQFF
>TRBV2|NA|TRBD1|TRBJ1-5
TGTGCCAGCAGTCCCACCTCAGGGGGTAGCAATCAGCCCCAGCATTTT
CASSPTSGGSNQPQHF
>TRBV19|NA|NA|TRBJ1-2
TGTGCCAGTAGTATCCCATCGTGGAGTCACTATGGCTACACCTTC
CASSIPSWSHYGYTF
>TRBV7-2|NA|TRBD1|TRBJ1-5
TGTGCCAGCAGCGCAGACAGGGAGTATCAGCCCCAGCATTTT
CASSADREYQPQHF
>TRBV2|few|NA|TRBJ1-1
TGTGCCAGCAGTGAAAGTCCTGGGGCTTTGGAAGCTTTCTTT
CASSESPGALEAFF
>TRBV9|NA|TRBD1|TRBJ2-1
TGTGCCAGCAGCGTAGACAGGGGATCATACAATGAGCAGTTCTTC
CASSVDRGSYNEQFF
>TRBV19|NA|TRBD2|TRBJ2-1
TGTGCCAGTAGTACAGCGGGAGGGCCGTATGAGCAGTTCTTC
CASSTAGGPYEQFF
>TRBV29-1|NA|TRBD2|TRBJ2-7
TGCAGCGTTGAGGAGAGCGGGACCCCCTACGAGCAGTACTTC
CSVEESGTPYEQYF
>TRBV6-5|NA|TRBD1|TRBJ1-6
TGTGCCAGCAGTTACGGGACAGGTGGTCGTTCACCCCTCCACTTT
CASSYGTGGRSPLHF
>TRBV10-3|NA|NA|TRBJ1-1
TGTGCCATCAGTGAACGGGATAGTGGTGGTTTCTTT
CAISERDSGGFF
>TRBV4-3|NA|TRBD1|TRBJ1-1
TGCGCCAGCAGCCAAGACTCTCGGGGACAGCACACTGAAGCTTTCTTT
CASSQDSRGQHTEAFF
>TRBV14|NA|NA|TRBJ2-4
TGTGCCAGCAGCCCCCTCGGGGGGCTCGGCAAAAACATTCAGTACTTC
CASSPLGGLGKNIQYF
>TRBV19|NA|TRBD1|TRBJ2-3
TGTGCCAGTAGTAGGGGACAGGGGTTTCATACGCAGTATTTT
CASSRGQGFHTQYF
>TRBV5-1|NA|NA|TRBJ2-1
TGCGCCAGCAGCTTGGCTCTAGCATCCAATGAGCAGTTCTTC
CASSLALASNEQFF
>TRBV30|NA|TRBD1|TRBJ1-1
TGTGCCTGTTTCGGGAGGACACAGGGGGCATTTATGAACACTGAAGCTTTCTTT
CACFGRTQGAFMNTEAFF
>TRBV7-2|NA|NA|TRBJ2-3
TGTGCCAGCAGCTTAGCGGCAGGGGGCACAGATACGCAGTATTTT
CASSLAAGGTDTQYF